Shown below are 7 T cell receptor beta chains from a single sample sequenced in a study of blood T cell repertoires in COVID-19. This table comes from immunoSEQ multiplex PCR, and its TCRdb copy is limited to in-frame clones, with some not included. The sample yields about 200,000 clones, 88% seen once. Material for sequencing was peripheral blood. These receptors all come from a man aged 35 to 55 with active or convalescent COVID-19.

V and J are TRBV6-5 and TRBJ1-2; the match to TRBD1 covers 10 bases. The CDR3 is 16 amino acids. Unmatched junction bases numbered 7, after V lost 0 bases and J lost 6 bases. Germline V gene lookup returns CDR1 MNHEY and CDR2 SVGAGI. CDR3 sequence (DNA): TGTGCCAGCAGTTACTCTTTGGGACAGGGGAGCGATGGCTACACCTTC. Protein product: CASSYSLGQGSDGYTF.

This clone was seen once. This sequence joins TRBV29-1 and TRBJ2-3, with a tentative D call TRBD2 (6 bases). From germline, CDR1 is SQVTM and CDR2 ANQGSEA. The CDR3 extends over 18 amino acids. Trimming stripped 0 bases from V and 3 bases from J, with 22 bases between. CDR3 sequence reads: CSVEDPIAEGRVTDTQYF. For the CDR3, the DNA is TGCAGCGTTGAAGATCCAATTGCGGAGGGCAGGGTAACAGATACGCAGTATTTT.

The chain carries TRBV9 and TRBJ1-3; D is unclear. The V and J ends lost 0 bases and 0 bases respectively, with 10 bases between them. From germline, CDR1 is SGDLS and CDR2 YYNGEE. The CDR3 runs 16 residues. CDR3 region: CASSVDSGFSGNTIYF. In DNA, the CDR3 is TGTGCCAGCAGCGTAGATTCGGGTTTCTCTGGAAACACCATATATTTT.

This clone showed up just a few times. This chain joins TRBV27 and TRBJ1-5, with 8 bases that match TRBD1. V dropped 5 bases and J dropped 7; count of bases not matched to a gene: 10. Germline V CDR1 and CDR2: MNHEY, SMNVEV (reference sequence). This CDR3 is built from 15 residues. CDR3 amino acids: CASSLTGGSGQPQHF. In DNA form, the CDR3 reads TGTGCCAGCAGTCTAACAGGGGGATCGGGACAGCCCCAGCATTTT.

V is TRBV7-9 and J is TRBJ1-6; D is uncertain. Looked up from germline, CDR1 is SEHNR and CDR2 is FQNEAQ (reference sequence). V was clipped by 2 bases and J by 9 bases, with 11 bases between them. The CDR3 is 14 amino acids. CDR3 in amino acids: CASSLTGLGSPLHF. The CDR3 coding sequence is TGTGCCAGCAGCTTAACGGGTTTGGGTTCACCCCTCCACTTT.

This chain connects TRBV6-5 to TRBJ1-5; 7 positions agree with TRBD1. CDR1 is MNHEY, CDR2 SVGAGI, per germline. The CDR3 is 14 amino acids. Unmatched junction bases numbered 6, after V lost 6 bases and J lost 4 bases. The CDR3 coding sequence is TGTGCCAGCAGCCTACAGGGGCTGAATCAGCCCCAGCATTTT. It specifies CASSLQGLNQPQHF.

The genes are TRBV2 and TRBJ1-5, with TRBD1 matching 7 bases. Germline CDR1 is SNHLY and CDR2 is FYNNEI. With V trimmed by 6 bases and J by 2 bases, 7 bases remained unmatched. The CDR3 has 15 amino acids. The CDR3 loop is CASSGSTGGNQPQHF. The CDR3 nucleotides read TGTGCCAGCAGCGGAAGTACAGGGGGCAATCAGCCCCAGCATTTT.